This TCR beta chain comes out of a study of CD8 T cells in ankylosing spondylitis. Study-level results: Ankylosing spondylitis blood seemed to carry a telltale TCR beta motif made of fewer than ten highly homologous variants.

There are 15 residues in the CDR3. V lost 1 base and J lost 5; bases outside the gene matches: 8. The V gene's germline CDR1 is SGHTA and CDR2 FQGNSA. TCRdb processed the 5' RACE reads anew with MiXCR; each CDR3 protein has one entry. The data contain about 390,000 distinct CDR3 sequences, about 20% of them seen just once; the ten biggest clones take up about 16%. This clonotype was seen a handful of times. The antigen is unknown. This chain connects TRBV7-2 to TRBJ2-7; 7 bases are a match to TRBD1. The sample was blood, either unsorted or a sorted T cell fraction (not recorded which). The source of this sequence is a male donor with ankylosing spondylitis. The DNA of the CDR3 is TGTGCCAGCAGCTTAGGACAGGGAATTTGGAACGAGCAGTACTTC. Translation gives CASSLGQGIWNEQYF.